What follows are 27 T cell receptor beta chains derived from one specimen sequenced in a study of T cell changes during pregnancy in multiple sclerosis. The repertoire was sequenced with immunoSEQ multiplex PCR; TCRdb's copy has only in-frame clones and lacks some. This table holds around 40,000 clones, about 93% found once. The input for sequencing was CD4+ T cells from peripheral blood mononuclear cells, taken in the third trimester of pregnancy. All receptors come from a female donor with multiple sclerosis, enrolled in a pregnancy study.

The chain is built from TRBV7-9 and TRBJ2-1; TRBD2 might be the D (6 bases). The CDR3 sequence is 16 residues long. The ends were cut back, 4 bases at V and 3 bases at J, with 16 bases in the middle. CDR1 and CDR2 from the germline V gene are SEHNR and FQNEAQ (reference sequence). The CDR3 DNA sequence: TGTGCCAGCAGCTCTCAGGGAGGCCTAGTCTACAATGAGCAGTTCTTC. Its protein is CASSSQGGLVYNEQFF.

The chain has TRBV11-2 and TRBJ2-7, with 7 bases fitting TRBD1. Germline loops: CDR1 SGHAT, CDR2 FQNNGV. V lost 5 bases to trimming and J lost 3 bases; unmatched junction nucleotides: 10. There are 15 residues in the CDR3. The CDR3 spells CASSTPSTGDYEQYF. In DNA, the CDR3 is TGTGCCAGCAGCACACCAAGTACAGGGGACTACGAGCAGTACTTC. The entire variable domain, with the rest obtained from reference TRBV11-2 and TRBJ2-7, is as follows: EAGVAQSPRYKIIEKRQSVAFWCNPISGHATLYWYQQILGQGPKLLIQFQNNGVVDDSQLPKDRFSAERLKGVDSTLKIQPAKLEDSAVYLCASSTPSTGDYEQYFGPGTRLTVT.

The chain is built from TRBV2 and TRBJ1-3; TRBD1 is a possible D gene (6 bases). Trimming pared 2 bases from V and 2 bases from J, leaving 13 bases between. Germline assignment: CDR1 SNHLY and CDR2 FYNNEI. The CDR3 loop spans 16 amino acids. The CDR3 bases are TGTGCCAGCAGTGAACGGCGGGGGCCCACTGGAAACACCATATATTTT. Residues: CASSERRGPTGNTIYF.

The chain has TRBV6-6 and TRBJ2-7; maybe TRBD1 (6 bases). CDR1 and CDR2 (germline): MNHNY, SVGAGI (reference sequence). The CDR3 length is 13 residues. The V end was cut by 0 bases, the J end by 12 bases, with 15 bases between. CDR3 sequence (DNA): TGTGCCAGCAGTTACTCGGAAGGGGGTACGATGTACTTC. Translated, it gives CASSYSEGGTMYF.

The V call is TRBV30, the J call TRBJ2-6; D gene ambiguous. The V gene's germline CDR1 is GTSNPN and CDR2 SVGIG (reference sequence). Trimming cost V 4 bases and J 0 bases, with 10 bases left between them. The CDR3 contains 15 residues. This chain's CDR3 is CAWKNPSSGANVLTF. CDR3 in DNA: TGTGCCTGGAAGAATCCGAGCTCTGGGGCCAACGTCCTGACTTTC. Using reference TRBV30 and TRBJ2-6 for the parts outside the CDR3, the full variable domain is SQTIHQWPATLVQPVGSPLSLECTVEGTSNPNLYWYRQAAGRGLQLLFYSVGIGQISSEVPQNLSASRPQDRQFILSSKKLLLSDSGFYLCAWKNPSSGANVLTFGAGSRLTVL.

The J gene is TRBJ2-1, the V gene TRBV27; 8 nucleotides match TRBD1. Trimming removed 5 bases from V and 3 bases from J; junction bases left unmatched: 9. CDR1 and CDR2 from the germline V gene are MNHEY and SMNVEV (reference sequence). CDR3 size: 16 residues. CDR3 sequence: CASSTPRDRGYNEQFF. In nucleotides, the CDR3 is TGTGCCAGCAGTACTCCTCGAGACAGGGGCTACAATGAGCAGTTCTTC.

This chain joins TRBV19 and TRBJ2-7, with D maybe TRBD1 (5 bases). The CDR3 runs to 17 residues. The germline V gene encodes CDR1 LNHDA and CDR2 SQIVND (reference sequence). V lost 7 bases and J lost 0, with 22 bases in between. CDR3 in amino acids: CASTPTAQGQSSYEQYF. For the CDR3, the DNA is TGTGCCAGTACTCCCACGGCCCAGGGCCAAAGCTCCTACGAGCAGTACTTC.

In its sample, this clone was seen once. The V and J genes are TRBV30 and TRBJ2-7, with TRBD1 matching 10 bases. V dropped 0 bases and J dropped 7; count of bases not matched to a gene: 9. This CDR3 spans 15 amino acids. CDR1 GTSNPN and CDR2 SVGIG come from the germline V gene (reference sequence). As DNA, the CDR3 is TGTGCCTGGAGTGTACTGACAGGGGGCGCGGGGGAGCAGTACTTC. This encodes CAWSVLTGGAGEQYF.

The CDR3 here is CASNKGLAGEYEQFF. The CDR3 nucleotides are TGTGCCAGCAACAAAGGACTAGCGGGAGAATATGAGCAGTTCTTC. The gene calls are TRBV5-4 and TRBJ2-1, with 13 bases aligning to TRBD2. Per the germline V gene, CDR1 is SGHNT and CDR2 is YYREEE (reference sequence). Trimming removed 6 bases from V and 8 bases from J; junction bases left unmatched: 8. CDR3 length: 15 amino acids.

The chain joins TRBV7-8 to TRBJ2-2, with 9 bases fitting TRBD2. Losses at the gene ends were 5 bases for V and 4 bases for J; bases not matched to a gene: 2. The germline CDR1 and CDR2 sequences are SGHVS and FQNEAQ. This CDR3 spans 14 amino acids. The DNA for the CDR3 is TGTGCCAGCAGCCAGACTAGCGGCACCGGGGAGCTGTTTTTT. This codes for CASSQTSGTGELFF.

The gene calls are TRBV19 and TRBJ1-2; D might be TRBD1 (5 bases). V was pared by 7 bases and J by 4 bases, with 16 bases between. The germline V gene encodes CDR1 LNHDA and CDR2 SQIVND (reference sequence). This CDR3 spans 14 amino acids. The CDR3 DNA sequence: TGTGCCAGTAATAAGGACATTACTCGCTATGGCTACACCTTC. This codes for CASNKDITRYGYTF.

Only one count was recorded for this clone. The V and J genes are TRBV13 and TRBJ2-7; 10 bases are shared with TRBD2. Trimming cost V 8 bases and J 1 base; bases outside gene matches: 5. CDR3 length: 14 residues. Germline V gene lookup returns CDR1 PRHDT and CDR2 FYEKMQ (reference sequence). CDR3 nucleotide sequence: TGTGCCAGCTCAGCGGGGGGGCCTTCCTACGAGCAGTACTTC. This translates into CASSAGGPSYEQYF.

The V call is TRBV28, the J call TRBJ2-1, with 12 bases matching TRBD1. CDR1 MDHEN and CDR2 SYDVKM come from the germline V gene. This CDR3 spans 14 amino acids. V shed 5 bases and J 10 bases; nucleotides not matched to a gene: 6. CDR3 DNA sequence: TGTGCCAGCAGTACTCCGGGACAGGGGGCGGAGCAGTTCTTC. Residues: CASSTPGQGAEQFF.

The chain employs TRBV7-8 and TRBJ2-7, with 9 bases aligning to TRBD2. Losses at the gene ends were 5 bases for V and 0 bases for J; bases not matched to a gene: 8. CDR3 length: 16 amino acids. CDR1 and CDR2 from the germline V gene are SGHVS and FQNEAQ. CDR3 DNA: TGTGCCAGCAGCCGCATGGAAGCGGGAGGCTCCTACGAGCAGTACTTC. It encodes CASSRMEAGGSYEQYF.

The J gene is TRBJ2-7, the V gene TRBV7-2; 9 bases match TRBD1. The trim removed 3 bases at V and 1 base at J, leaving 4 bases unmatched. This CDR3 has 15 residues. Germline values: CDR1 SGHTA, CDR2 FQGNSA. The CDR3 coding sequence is TGTGCCAGCAGCTTGGGGACAGGGATGTCCTACGAGCAGTACTTC. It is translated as CASSLGTGMSYEQYF.

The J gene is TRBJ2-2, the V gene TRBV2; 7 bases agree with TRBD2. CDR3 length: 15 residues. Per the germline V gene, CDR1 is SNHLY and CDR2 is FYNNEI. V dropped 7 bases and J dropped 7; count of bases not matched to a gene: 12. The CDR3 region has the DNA TGTGCCAGCAAAGGAAACACGGGGGAGGGCGGGGAGCTGTTTTTT. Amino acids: CASKGNTGEGGELFF.

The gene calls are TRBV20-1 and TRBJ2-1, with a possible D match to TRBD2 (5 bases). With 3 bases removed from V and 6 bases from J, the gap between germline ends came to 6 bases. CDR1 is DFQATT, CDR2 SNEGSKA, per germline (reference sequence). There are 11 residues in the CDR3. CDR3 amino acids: CSASRGNEQFF. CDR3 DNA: TGCAGTGCTAGCCGGGGCAATGAGCAGTTCTTC.

The CDR3 is CASSKARGSNQPQHF. Written as DNA, the CDR3 is TGTGCCAGCAGCAAAGCCAGGGGTTCCAATCAGCCCCAGCATTTT. The chain has TRBV21-1 and TRBJ1-5; no check of the table's D call, TRBD1, against the DNA was made. TRBV21-1 is marked as a pseudogene. The CDR3 spans 15 residues.

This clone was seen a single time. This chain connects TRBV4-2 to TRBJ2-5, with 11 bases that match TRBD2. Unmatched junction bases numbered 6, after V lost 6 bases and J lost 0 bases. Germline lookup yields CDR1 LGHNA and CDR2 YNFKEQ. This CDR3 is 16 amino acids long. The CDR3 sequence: CASSDTSGSHQETQYF. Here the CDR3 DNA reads TGTGCCAGCAGTGATACTAGCGGGAGCCACCAAGAGACCCAGTACTTC.

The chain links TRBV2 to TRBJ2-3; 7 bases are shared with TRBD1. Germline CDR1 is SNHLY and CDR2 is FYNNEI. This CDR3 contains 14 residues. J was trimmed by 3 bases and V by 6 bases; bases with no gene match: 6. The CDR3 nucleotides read TGTGCCAGCAGGACCGGGACAGAGACAGATACGCAGTATTTT. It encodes CASRTGTETDTQYF.

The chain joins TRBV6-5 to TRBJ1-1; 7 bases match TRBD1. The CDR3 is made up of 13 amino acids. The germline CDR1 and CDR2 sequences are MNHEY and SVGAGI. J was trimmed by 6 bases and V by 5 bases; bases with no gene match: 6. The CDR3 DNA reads TGTGCCAGCAGTAGGGACAGCGCTTCTGAAGCTTTCTTT. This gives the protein CASSRDSASEAFF.

CDR3: CASSFEGGRGFEQYF. The CDR3 DNA reads as TGTGCCAGCAGTTTTGAGGGCGGGAGGGGTTTCGAGCAGTACTTC. This rearrangement joins TRBV28 to TRBJ2-7, with TRBD2 matching over 9 bases. The V segment lost 3 bases and the J segment 6 bases; nucleotides outside the gene matches: 9. Per germline, CDR1 MDHEN and CDR2 SYDVKM. The CDR3 consists of 15 residues.

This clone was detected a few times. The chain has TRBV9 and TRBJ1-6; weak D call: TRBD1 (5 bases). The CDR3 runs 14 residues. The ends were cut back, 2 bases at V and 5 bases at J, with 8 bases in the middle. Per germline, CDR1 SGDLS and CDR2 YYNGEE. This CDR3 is CASSVGPHNSPLHF. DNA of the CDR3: TGTGCCAGCAGCGTGGGGCCCCATAATTCACCCCTCCACTTT.

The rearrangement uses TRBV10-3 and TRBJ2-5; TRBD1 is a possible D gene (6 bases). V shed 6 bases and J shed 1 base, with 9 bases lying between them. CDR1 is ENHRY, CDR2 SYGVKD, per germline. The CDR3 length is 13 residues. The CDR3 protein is CAISLDSQETQYF. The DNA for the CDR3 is TGTGCCATCAGCCTGGACAGCCAAGAGACCCAGTACTTC.

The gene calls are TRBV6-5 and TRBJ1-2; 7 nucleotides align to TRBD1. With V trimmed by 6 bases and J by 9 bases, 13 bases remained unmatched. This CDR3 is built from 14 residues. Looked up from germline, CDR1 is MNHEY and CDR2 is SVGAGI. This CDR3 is CASSSPLTGLSYTF. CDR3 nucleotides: TGTGCCAGCAGCTCTCCTCTGACAGGGTTAAGCTACACCTTC.

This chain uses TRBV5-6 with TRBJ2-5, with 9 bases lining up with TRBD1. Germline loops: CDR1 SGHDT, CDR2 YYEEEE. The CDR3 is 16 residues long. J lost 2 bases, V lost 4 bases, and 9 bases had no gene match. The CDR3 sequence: CASSRLPGQGQETQYF. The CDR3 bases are TGTGCCAGCAGCCGACTCCCGGGACAGGGACAAGAGACCCAGTACTTC.

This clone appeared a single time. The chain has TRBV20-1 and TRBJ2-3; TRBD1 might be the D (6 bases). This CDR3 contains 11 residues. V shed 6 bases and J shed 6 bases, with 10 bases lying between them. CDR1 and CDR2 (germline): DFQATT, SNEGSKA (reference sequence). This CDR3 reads CSAMRGDTQYF. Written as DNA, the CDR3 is TGCAGTGCCATGAGGGGGGATACGCAGTATTTT.